One and the same sample provided the 13 T cell receptor beta chains below, sequenced in a study of long-term antiretroviral therapy in people with HIV. They ran version v3.0 of the immunoSEQ assay at survey level. Here immunoSEQ multiplex PCR was the method, and the copy in TCRdb shows in-frame clones only, minus some. This repertoire shows 25,000 to 30,000 clones, 95% found once; its top ten account for roughly 7.3%. The input for sequencing was unsorted PBMCs, taken 5.3 years after starting antiretroviral therapy. These receptors all stem from a man younger than 40 with HIV.

This chain joins TRBV19 and TRBJ1-1; D gene uncertain. The CDR3 has 15 residues. The V gene's germline CDR1 is LNHDA and CDR2 SQIVND (reference sequence). Trimming took off 8 bases at V and 0 bases at J, with 16 bases between the two ends. The CDR3 loop reads CASRLGVGMNTEAFF. The CDR3 coding sequence is TGTGCCAGTCGACTGGGAGTGGGGATGAACACTGAAGCTTTCTTT.

This rearrangement joins TRBV11-2 to TRBJ2-1; 9 bases match TRBD2. V shed 2 bases, J shed 0 bases, and the junction held 2 bases outside the gene matches. CDR1 is SGHAT, CDR2 FQNNGV, per germline. CDR3 length: 16 residues. Here the CDR3 reads CASSLLAGSSYNEQFF. The CDR3 DNA is TGTGCCAGCAGCTTACTAGCGGGAAGCTCCTACAATGAGCAGTTCTTC.

This clone was recorded once. The chain couples TRBV28 to TRBJ2-5; D is uncertain. The V gene lost 7 bases and the J gene lost 3 bases, with 12 bases spanning the gap. Germline values: CDR1 MDHEN, CDR2 SYDVKM. This CDR3 is 13 amino acids long. Written as DNA, the CDR3 is TGTGCCAGCACCCATCCTGGGGAAGAGACCCAGTACTTC. As protein: CASTHPGEETQYF.

The chain has TRBV11-2 and TRBJ1-2, with D uncertain. Deletions cut 2 bases from V and 13 bases from J, with 17 bases between. This CDR3 is built from 13 residues. Germline CDR1 reads SGHAT; CDR2 reads FQNNGV. This CDR3 is CASSLSTTEWATF. In DNA, the CDR3 is TGTGCCAGCAGCTTATCCACGACCGAATGGGCCACCTTC. Variable domain in full (rest from reference TRBV11-2 and TRBJ1-2): EAGVAQSPRYKIIEKRQSVAFWCNPISGHATLYWYQQILGQGPKLLIQFQNNGVVDDSQLPKDRFSAERLKGVDSTLKIQPAKLEDSAVYLCASSLSTTEWATFGSGTRLTVV.

CDR3 region: CASSGSGHSYEQYF. The CDR3 coding sequence is TGTGCCAGCAGTGGTAGCGGGCACTCCTACGAGCAGTACTTC. The chain recombines TRBV6-1 with TRBJ2-7; 7 bases match TRBD2. CDR1 is MNHNS and CDR2 is SASEGT in the germline V gene. CDR3 length equals 14 residues. Trimming at V came to 4 bases and at J to 0 bases, leaving 3 bases not matched to a gene.

The chain combines TRBV2 with TRBJ1-5, with D perhaps TRBD1 (6 bases). Germline V lookup: CDR1 SNHLY, CDR2 FYNNEI. V shed 0 bases and J shed 7 bases, with 13 bases lying between them. The CDR3 consists of 15 residues. The DNA of the CDR3 is TGTGCCAGCAGTGAAGCGCCCCAGGGGATGCAGCCCCAGCATTTT. It encodes CASSEAPQGMQPQHF.

The V and J genes are TRBV27 and TRBJ1-5; no firm D call. The V gene lost 0 bases and the J gene lost 2 bases, with 8 bases spanning the gap. Looked up from germline, CDR1 is MNHEY and CDR2 is SMNVEV (reference sequence). This CDR3 is 15 amino acids long. This chain's CDR3 is CASSLSGLGNQPQHF. The CDR3 bases are TGTGCCAGCAGTTTATCCGGTCTGGGCAATCAGCCCCAGCATTTT.

This clone was detected only once. The chain recombines TRBV20-1 with TRBJ2-2; the D is unclear. Trimming took off 6 bases at V and 2 bases at J, with 4 bases between the two ends. This CDR3 is 11 amino acids long. The germline V gene has CDR1 DFQATT and CDR2 SNEGSKA (reference sequence). The CDR3 DNA is TGCAGTGCGCCTAACACCGGGGAGCTGTTTTTT. Translated, it gives CSAPNTGELFF.

The rearrangement uses TRBV5-4 and TRBJ1-2; TRBD1 matches at 7 bases. This CDR3 has 15 residues. Germline V lookup: CDR1 SGHNT, CDR2 YYREEE (reference sequence). J lost 2 bases, V lost 0 bases, and 4 bases had no gene match. CDR3 sequence (DNA): TGTGCCAGCAGCTTGGTAGCAGGGGGGAACTATGGCTACACCTTC. Its protein is CASSLVAGGNYGYTF.

This clone was seen once. This CDR3 is also generated by other DNA sequences in the sample. V and J are TRBV9 and TRBJ2-3, with 14 bases lining up with TRBD2. V dropped 3 bases and J dropped 3; count of bases not matched to a gene: 0. The CDR3 is made up of 15 amino acids. Per the germline V gene, CDR1 is SGDLS and CDR2 is YYNGEE. This CDR3 is CASSGLAGGTDTQYF. The CDR3 bases are TGTGCCAGCAGCGGACTAGCGGGAGGGACAGATACGCAGTATTTT.

The gene calls are TRBV4-3 and TRBJ2-5; 7 bases map to TRBD1. The CDR3 is 16 amino acids. Unmatched junction bases numbered 10, after V lost 4 bases and J lost 2 bases. Germline V gene sequence: CDR1 LGHNA, CDR2 YSLEER. CDR3 residues: CASSPHPTGRQETQYF. CDR3 in DNA: TGCGCCAGCAGCCCCCACCCGACAGGGCGTCAAGAGACCCAGTACTTC.

The J gene is TRBJ2-1, the V gene TRBV19, with 7 bases identical to TRBD2. Losses at the gene ends were 10 bases for V and 1 base for J; bases not matched to a gene: 10. This CDR3 has 15 amino acids. Germline lookup yields CDR1 LNHDA and CDR2 SQIVND (reference sequence). The CDR3 loop reads CATRWGGPSYNEQFF. The CDR3, as DNA: TGTGCCACCCGCTGGGGGGGACCGTCCTACAATGAGCAGTTCTTC.

This chain joins TRBV11-2 and TRBJ2-7; no definite D call. The V gene lost 3 bases and the J gene lost 6 bases, with 12 bases spanning the gap. The germline CDR1 and CDR2 sequences are SGHAT and FQNNGV. The CDR3 runs to 13 residues. For the CDR3, the DNA is TGTGCCAGCAGCTTGGCCGTAGAAGGCGAGCAGTACTTC. Translation: CASSLAVEGEQYF. The whole variable domain, filled in from reference TRBV11-2 and TRBJ2-7, reads EAGVAQSPRYKIIEKRQSVAFWCNPISGHATLYWYQQILGQGPKLLIQFQNNGVVDDSQLPKDRFSAERLKGVDSTLKIQPAKLEDSAVYLCASSLAVEGEQYFGPGTRLTVT.